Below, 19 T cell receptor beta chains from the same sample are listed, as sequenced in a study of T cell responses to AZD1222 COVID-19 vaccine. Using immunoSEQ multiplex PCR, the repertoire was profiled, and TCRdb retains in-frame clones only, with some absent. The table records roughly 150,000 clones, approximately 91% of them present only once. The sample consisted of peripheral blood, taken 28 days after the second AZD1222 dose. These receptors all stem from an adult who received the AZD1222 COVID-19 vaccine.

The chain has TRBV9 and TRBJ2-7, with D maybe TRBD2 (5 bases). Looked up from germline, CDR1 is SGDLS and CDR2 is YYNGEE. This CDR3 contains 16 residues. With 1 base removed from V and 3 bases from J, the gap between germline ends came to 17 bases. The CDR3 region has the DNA TGTGCCAGCAGCGTAATGGAGACTACGCCAGTCTACGAGCAGTACTTC. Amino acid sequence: CASSVMETTPVYEQYF.

In nucleotides, the CDR3 is TGTGCCAGCAGTCGGGACATGAGCTCTGGAAACACCATATATTTT. Its protein is CASSRDMSSGNTIYF. V and J are TRBV28 and TRBJ1-3, with TRBD1 as a possible D gene (6 bases). Trimming left V 5 bases short and J 0 bases short, with 11 bases between. The CDR3 sequence is 15 residues long. CDR1 MDHEN and CDR2 SYDVKM come from the germline V gene.

The CDR3 DNA follows: TGTGCCAGCAGCTTTCGACAGGGGGCTGAAGCTTTCTTT. It encodes CASSFRQGAEAFF. The chain employs TRBV7-3 and TRBJ1-1; 9 nucleotides agree with TRBD1. Unmatched junction bases numbered 2, after V lost 3 bases and J lost 6 bases. The germline V gene encodes CDR1 SGHTA and CDR2 FQGTGA. This CDR3 has 13 amino acids.

CDR3 sequence (DNA): TGTGCCAGCAGCTTGTCCCTACAGGGCACGAACACTGAAGCTTTCTTT. This encodes CASSLSLQGTNTEAFF. The chain has TRBV5-4 and TRBJ1-1; tentatively, D is TRBD1 (6 bases). The CDR3 loop spans 16 amino acids. The V and J ends lost 1 base and 1 base respectively, with 14 bases between them. Germline V gives CDR1 SGHNT, CDR2 YYREEE (reference sequence).

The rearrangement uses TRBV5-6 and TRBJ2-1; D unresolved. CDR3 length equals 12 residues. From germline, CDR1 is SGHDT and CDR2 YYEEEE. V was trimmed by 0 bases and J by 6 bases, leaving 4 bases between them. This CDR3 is CASSLEANEQFF. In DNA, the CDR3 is TGTGCCAGCAGCTTGGAGGCCAATGAGCAGTTCTTC.

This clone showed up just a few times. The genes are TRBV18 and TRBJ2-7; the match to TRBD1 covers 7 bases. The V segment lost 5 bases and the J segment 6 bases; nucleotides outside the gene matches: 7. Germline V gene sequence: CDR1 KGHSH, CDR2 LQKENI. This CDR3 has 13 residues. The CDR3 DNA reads TGTGCCAGCTCAACGAATAAGGGGGCCGAGCAGTACTTC. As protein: CASSTNKGAEQYF. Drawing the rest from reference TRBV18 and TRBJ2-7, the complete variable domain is NAGVMQNPRHLVRRRGQEARLRCSPMKGHSHVYWYRQLPEEGLKFMVYLQKENIIDESGMPKERFSAEFPKEGPSILRIQQVVRGDSAAYFCASSTNKGAEQYFGPGTRLTVT.

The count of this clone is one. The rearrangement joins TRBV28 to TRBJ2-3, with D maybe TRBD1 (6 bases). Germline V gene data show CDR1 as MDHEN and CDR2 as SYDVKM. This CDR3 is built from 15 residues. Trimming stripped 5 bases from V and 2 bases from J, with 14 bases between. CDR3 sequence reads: CASSPTGTHTDTQYF. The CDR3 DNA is TGTGCCAGCAGTCCTACCGGGACACACACAGATACGCAGTATTTT.

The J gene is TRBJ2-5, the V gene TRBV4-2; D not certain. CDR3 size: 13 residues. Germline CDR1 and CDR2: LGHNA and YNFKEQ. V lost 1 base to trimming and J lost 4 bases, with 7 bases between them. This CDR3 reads CASSQGFLETQYF. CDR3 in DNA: TGTGCCAGCAGCCAAGGGTTCCTAGAGACCCAGTACTTC.

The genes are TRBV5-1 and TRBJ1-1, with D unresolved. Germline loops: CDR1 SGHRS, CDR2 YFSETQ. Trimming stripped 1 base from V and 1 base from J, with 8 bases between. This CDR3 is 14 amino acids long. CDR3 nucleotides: TGCGCCAGCAGCTTGAACGCGGGGAACACTGAAGCTTTCTTT. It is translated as CASSLNAGNTEAFF.

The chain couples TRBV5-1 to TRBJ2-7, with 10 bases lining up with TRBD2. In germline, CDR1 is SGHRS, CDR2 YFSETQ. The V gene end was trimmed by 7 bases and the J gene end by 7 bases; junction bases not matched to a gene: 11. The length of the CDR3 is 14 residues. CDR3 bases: TGCGCCAGCTCAGTACTAGCGGGGAAAGGGGAGCAGTACTTC. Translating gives CASSVLAGKGEQYF.

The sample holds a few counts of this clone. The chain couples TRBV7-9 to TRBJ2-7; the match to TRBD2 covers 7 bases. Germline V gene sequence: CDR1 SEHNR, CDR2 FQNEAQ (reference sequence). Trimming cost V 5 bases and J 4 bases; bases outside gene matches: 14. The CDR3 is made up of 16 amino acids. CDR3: CASSPPRTREVYEQYF. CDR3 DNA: TGTGCCAGCAGCCCCCCCCGGACTAGAGAGGTTTACGAGCAGTACTTC.

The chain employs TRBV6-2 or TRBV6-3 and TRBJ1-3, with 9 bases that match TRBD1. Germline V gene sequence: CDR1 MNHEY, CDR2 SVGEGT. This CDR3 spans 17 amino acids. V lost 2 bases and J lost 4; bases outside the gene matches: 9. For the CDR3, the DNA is TGTGCCAGCAGTTACGCCGGGACAGGGACCCGGGGAAACACCATATATTTT. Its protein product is CASSYAGTGTRGNTIYF.

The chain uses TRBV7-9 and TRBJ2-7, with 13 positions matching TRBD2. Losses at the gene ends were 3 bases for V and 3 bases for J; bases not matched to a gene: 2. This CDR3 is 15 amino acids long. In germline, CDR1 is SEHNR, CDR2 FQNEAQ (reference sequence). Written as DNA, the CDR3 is TGTGCCAGCAGCTTGGGACTAGCGGGGCACTACGAGCAGTACTTC. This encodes CASSLGLAGHYEQYF.

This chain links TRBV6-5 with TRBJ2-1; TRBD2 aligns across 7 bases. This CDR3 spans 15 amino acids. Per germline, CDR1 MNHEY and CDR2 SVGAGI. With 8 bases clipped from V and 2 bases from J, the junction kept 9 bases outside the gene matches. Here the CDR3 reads CASCSASGTYNEQFF. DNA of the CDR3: TGTGCCAGCTGTAGTGCTAGCGGTACCTACAATGAGCAGTTCTTC.

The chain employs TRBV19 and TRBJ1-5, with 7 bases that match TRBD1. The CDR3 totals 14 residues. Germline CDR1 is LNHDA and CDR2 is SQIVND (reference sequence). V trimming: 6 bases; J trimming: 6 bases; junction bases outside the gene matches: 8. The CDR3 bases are TGTGCCAGTAGACTACAGGGGTCGGGTCAGCCCCAGCATTTT. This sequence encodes CASRLQGSGQPQHF.

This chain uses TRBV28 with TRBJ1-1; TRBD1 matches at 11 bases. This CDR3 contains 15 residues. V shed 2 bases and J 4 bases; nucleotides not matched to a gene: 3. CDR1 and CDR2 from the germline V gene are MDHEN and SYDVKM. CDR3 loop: CASSLPDRGLTEAFF. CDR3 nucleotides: TGTGCCAGCAGTTTACCGGACAGGGGGCTCACTGAAGCTTTCTTT. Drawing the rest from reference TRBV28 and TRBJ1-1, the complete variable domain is DVKVTQSSRYLVKRTGEKVFLECVQDMDHENMFWYRQDPGLGLRLIYFSYDVKMKEKGDIPEGYSVSREKKERFSLILESASTNQTSMYLCASSLPDRGLTEAFFGQGTRLTVV.

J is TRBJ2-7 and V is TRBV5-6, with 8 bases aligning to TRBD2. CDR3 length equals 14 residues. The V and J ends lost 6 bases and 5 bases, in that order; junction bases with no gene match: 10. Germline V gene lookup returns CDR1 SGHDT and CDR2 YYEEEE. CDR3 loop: CASTNSGSRDEQYF. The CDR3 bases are TGTGCCAGCACCAACAGCGGGAGTCGCGACGAGCAGTACTTC. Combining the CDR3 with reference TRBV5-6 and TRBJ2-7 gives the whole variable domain DAGVTQSPTHLIKTRGQQVTLRCSPKSGHDTVSWYQQALGQGPQFIFQYYEEEERQRGNFPDRFSGHQFPNYSSELNVNALLLGDSALYLCASTNSGSRDEQYFGPGTRLTVT.

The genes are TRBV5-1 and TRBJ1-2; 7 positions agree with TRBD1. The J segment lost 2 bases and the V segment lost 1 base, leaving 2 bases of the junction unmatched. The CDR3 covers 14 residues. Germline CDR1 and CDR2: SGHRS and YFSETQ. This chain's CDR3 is CASSLSGGNYGYTF. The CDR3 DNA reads TGCGCCAGCAGCTTGTCAGGGGGGAACTATGGCTACACCTTC.

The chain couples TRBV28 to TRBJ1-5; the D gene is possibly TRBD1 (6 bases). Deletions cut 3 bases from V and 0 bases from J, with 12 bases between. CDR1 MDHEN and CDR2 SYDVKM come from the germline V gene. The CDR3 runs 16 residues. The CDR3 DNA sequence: TGTGCCAGCAGTTTGGCAGGGGCCTATAGCAATCAGCCCCAGCATTTT. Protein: CASSLAGAYSNQPQHF.